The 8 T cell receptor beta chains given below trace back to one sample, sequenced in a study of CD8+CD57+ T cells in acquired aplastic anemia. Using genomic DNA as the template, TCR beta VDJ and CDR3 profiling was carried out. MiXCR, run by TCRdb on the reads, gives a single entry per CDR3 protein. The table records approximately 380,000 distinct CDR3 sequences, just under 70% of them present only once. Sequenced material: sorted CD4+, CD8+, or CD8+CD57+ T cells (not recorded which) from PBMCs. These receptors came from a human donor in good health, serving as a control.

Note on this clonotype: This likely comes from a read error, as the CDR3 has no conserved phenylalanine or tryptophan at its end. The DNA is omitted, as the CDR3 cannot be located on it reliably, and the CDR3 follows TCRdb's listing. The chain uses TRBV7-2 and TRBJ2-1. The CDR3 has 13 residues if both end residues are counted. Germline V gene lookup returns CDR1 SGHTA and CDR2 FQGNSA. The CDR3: CASTVLAADQQIH.

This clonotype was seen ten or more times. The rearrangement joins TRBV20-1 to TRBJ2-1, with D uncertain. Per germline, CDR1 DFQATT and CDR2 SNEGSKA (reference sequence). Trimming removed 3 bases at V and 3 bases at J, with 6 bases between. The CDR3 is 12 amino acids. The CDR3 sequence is CSARADYNEQFF. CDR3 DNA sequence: TGCAGTGCTAGGGCGGACTACAATGAGCAGTTCTTC.

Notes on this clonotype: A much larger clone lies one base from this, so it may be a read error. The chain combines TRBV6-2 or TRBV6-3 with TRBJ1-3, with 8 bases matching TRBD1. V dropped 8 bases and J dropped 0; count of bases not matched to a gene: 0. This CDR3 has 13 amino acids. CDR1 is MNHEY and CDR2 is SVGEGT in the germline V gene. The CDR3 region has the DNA TGTGCCAGCGGACAGGGCTCTGGAAACACCATATATTTT. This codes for CASGQGSGNTIYF.

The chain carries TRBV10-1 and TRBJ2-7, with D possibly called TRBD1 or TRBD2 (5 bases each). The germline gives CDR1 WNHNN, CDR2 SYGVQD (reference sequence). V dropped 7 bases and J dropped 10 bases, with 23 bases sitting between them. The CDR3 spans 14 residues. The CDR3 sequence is CASKVPGRHDTQYF. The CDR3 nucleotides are TGCGCCAGCAAGGTACCGGGGCGCCACGACACCCAGTACTTC.

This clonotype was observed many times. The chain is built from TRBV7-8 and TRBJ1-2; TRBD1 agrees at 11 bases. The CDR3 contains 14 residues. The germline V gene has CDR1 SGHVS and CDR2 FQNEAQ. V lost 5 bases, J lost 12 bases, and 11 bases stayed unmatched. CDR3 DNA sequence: TGTGCCAGCAGCCCCCCAAATGGACAGGGGGCGAACACCTTC. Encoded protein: CASSPPNGQGANTF. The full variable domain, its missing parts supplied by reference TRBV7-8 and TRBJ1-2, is GAGVSQSPRYKVAKRGQDVALRCDPISGHVSLFWYQQALGQGPEFLTYFQNEAQLDKSGLPSDRFFAERPEGSVSTLKIQRTQQEDSAVYLCASSPPNGQGANTFGSGTRLTVV.

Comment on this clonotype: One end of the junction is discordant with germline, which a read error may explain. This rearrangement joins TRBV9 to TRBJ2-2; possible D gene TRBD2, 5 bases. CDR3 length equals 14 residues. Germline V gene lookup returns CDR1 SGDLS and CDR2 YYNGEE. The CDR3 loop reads CASSVEKAPGKLFF. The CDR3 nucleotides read TGTGCCAGCAGCGTAGAGAAGGCCCCCGGGAAGCTGTTTTTT.

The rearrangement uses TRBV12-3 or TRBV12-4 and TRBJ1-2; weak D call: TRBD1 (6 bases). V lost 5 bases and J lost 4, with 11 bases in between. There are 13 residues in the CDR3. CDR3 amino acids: CASSQLRGYGYTF. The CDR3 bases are TGTGCCAGCAGTCAACTCAGGGGCTATGGCTACACCTTC.

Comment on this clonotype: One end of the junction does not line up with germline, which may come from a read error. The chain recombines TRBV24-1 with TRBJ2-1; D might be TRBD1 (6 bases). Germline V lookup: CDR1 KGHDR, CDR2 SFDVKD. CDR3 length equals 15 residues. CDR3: CATSGTGQHTDTQFF. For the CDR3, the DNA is TGCGCCACCAGTGGTACAGGGCAGCACACAGATACGCAGTTTTTC.